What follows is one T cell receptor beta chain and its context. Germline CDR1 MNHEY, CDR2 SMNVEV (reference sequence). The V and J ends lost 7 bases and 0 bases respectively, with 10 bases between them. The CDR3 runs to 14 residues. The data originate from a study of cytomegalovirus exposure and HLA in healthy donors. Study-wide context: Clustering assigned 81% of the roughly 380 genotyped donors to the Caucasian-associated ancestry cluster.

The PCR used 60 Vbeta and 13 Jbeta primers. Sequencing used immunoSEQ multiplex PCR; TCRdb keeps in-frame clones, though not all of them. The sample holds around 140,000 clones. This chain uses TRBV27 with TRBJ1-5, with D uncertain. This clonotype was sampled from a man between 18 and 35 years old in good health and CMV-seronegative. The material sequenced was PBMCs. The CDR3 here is CASNAGYSNQPQHF. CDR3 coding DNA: TGTGCCAGCAACGCAGGTTATAGCAATCAGCCCCAGCATTTT.